These T cell receptor beta chains were read from a single sample in a study of blood T cell repertoires in COVID-19. Produced via immunoSEQ multiplex PCR; TCRdb's table is partial and in-frame only. Of nearly 350,000 clones listed, roughly nine tenths are singletons. Specimen: PBMCs or T cells enriched from blood (not recorded which). These receptor sequences come from a woman aged 30 to 39 who had recovered from COVID-19. Both conserved end residues are part of each CDR3. The D gene is left open where the match is weak. For some rows the clone size is stated as once, few or many, or as a class when expanded; others skip it.

V gene	J gene	clone size	D gene	CDR3 protein	CDR3 DNA
TRBV19	TRBJ2-1	many	NA	CASSGAPTNEQFF	TGTGCCAGTAGTGGGGCCCCGACCAATGAGCAGTTCTTC
TRBV6-2/TRBV6-3	TRBJ1-1	NA	NA	CASSYWRMNTEAFF	TGTGCCAGCAGTTACTGGAGGATGAACACTGAAGCTTTCTTT
TRBV30	TRBJ1-6	NA	TRBD1	CAWSRDRANSPLHF	TGTGCCTGGAGTCGGGACAGGGCTAATTCACCCCTCCACTTT
TRBV4-1	TRBJ2-7	NA	TRBD2	CASSQDGREGHYEQYF	TGCGCCAGCAGCCAAGATGGAAGGGAGGGGCACTACGAGCAGTACTTC
TRBV19	TRBJ1-2	many	NA	CASSIPGLNYGYTF	TGTGCCAGTAGTATCCCCGGACTTAACTATGGCTACACCTTC
TRBV19	TRBJ2-7	NA	NA	CASSIWAVQGNYEQYF	TGTGCCAGTAGTATCTGGGCCGTACAGGGAAACTACGAGCAGTACTTC
TRBV5-1	TRBJ2-2	NA	TRBD1	CASSLAGGANTGELFF	TGCGCCAGCAGCTTGGCAGGGGGCGCGAACACCGGGGAGCTGTTTTTT
TRBV6-5	TRBJ1-3	NA	NA	CAARASGNTIYF	TGTGCCGCCAGGGCATCTGGAAACACCATATATTTT
TRBV9	TRBJ2-3	once	TRBD2	CASSVVLAGGPDTQYF	TGTGCCAGCAGCGTAGTGCTAGCGGGGGGGCCGGATACGCAGTATTTT
TRBV29-1	TRBJ1-2	NA	NA	CSVTPGENSYTF	TGCAGCGTTACCCCCGGGGAGAACAGCTACACCTTC
TRBV24-1	TRBJ1-1	NA	TRBD1	CATSDARTGTEAFF	TGTGCCACCAGTGACGCAAGGACAGGCACTGAAGCTTTCTTT
TRBV15	TRBJ1-1	NA	NA	CATSGHQGTTEAFF	TGTGCCACCAGCGGTCATCAGGGAACCACTGAAGCTTTCTTT
TRBV5-1	TRBJ2-2	NA	TRBD2	CASSASTSGGLYTGELFF	TGCGCCAGCAGCGCCTCGACTAGCGGGGGGCTTTACACCGGGGAGCTGTTTTTT
TRBV5-5	TRBJ1-1	NA	NA	CASSLGVRGGTEAFF	TGTGCCAGCAGCTTGGGGGTGCGGGGCGGCACTGAAGCTTTCTTT
TRBV28	TRBJ1-5	few	NA	CASMTRHQPQHF	TGTGCCAGCATGACAAGGCATCAGCCCCAGCATTTT
TRBV5-1	TRBJ2-1	NA	NA	CASSYRTLYNEQFF	TGCGCCAGCAGCTACAGGACACTATACAATGAGCAGTTCTTC
TRBV27	TRBJ1-6	NA	NA	CASRRYNSPLHF	TGTGCCAGCAGGCGCTATAATTCACCCCTCCACTTT
TRBV2	TRBJ2-7	NA	TRBD2	CASRSGGREQYF	TGTGCCAGCAGGTCGGGGGGGCGGGAGCAGTACTTC
TRBV28	TRBJ2-7	once	TRBD1	CASSSTGQGGSYEQYF	TGTGCCAGCAGTTCGACCGGACAGGGGGGCTCCTACGAGCAGTACTTC
TRBV19	TRBJ1-5	NA	TRBD1	CASRVTGISNQPQHF	TGTGCCAGTAGGGTGACAGGGATTAGCAATCAGCCCCAGCATTTT
TRBV24-1	TRBJ1-5	NA	TRBD1	CATSERDSSNQPQHF	TGTGCCACCAGTGAGCGGGACAGTTCCAATCAGCCCCAGCATTTT
TRBV3-1/TRBV3-2	TRBJ1-2	NA	NA	CASSQGTVYGYTF	TGTGCCAGCAGCCAAGGGACAGTCTATGGCTACACCTTC
TRBV7-2	TRBJ2-7	NA	TRBD2	CASSAGLGLREQYF	TGTGCCAGCAGCGCGGGACTAGGATTACGTGAGCAGTACTTC
TRBV7-9	TRBJ1-5	few	TRBD1	CASSSDRVWNQPQHF	TGTGCCAGCAGCTCGGACAGGGTTTGGAATCAGCCCCAGCATTTT
TRBV5-1	TRBJ2-5	NA	TRBD2	CASSTKLAGGPGETQYF	TGCGCCAGCAGCACCAAACTAGCGGGGGGGCCAGGAGAGACCCAGTACTTC
TRBV4-1	TRBJ2-5	NA	NA	CASSHSKGDARRETQYF	TGCGCCAGCAGCCACTCCAAGGGAGACGCACGTCGGGAGACCCAGTACTTC
TRBV19	TRBJ1-5	NA	NA	CASSGRGVIDQPQHF	TGTGCCAGTAGTGGCAGGGGCGTGATAGATCAGCCCCAGCATTTT
TRBV6-7	TRBJ1-1	NA	TRBD1	CASRHRGRDTEAFF	TGTGCCAGCAGGCACAGGGGCCGGGACACTGAAGCTTTCTTT
TRBV7-2	TRBJ2-7	NA	NA	CASTPGEWYEQYF	TGTGCCAGCACCCCCGGGGAGTGGTACGAGCAGTACTTC
TRBV2	TRBJ1-4	NA	NA	CASKGGRTEKLFF	TGTGCCAGCAAGGGGGGGCGGACTGAAAAACTGTTTTTT
TRBV15	TRBJ1-3	NA	NA	CATSRARYSGNTIYF	TGTGCCACCAGCAGAGCGAGGTACTCTGGAAACACCATATATTTT
TRBV16	TRBJ2-7	once	TRBD2	CASSQGGEYEQYF	TGTGCCAGCAGCCAAGGGGGGGAGTACGAGCAGTACTTC
TRBV6-5	TRBJ2-1	NA	TRBD2	CASKRGPSYNEQFF	TGTGCCAGCAAGCGGGGGCCCTCCTACAATGAGCAGTTCTTC
TRBV19	TRBJ1-1	NA	NA	CASRESDLTEAFF	TGTGCCAGTAGGGAGTCTGATCTCACTGAAGCTTTCTTT